This T cell receptor beta chain came from a study of blood T cell repertoires in COVID-19. Libraries were prepared by immunoSEQ multiplex PCR; TCRdb keeps only in-frame clonotypes and omits some of them. The repertoire includes 350,000 to 450,000 clones, 85% to 90% of them detected once, and 1.1% sits in the top ten. Germline V gene lookup returns CDR1 SGHVS and CDR2 FQNEAQ. The CDR3 loop spans 16 amino acids. J lost 7 bases, V lost 1 base, and 5 bases had no gene match. Recovery among Cohort 3 donors was established by two negative PCRs, clearance, or symptom resolution. The rearrangement joins TRBV7-8 to TRBJ2-5, with 14 nucleotides matching TRBD2. The TCR was taken from a man between 25 and 39 years old who had recovered from COVID-19. The sample was PBMCs or T cells enriched from blood (not recorded which). CDR3 DNA: TGTGCCAGCAGCTTAGGACTAGCGGGAGGGGTCGGGACCCAGTACTTC. Residues: CASSLGLAGGVGTQYF.